This TCR beta chain was profiled in a study of T cell responses to AZD1222 COVID-19 vaccine. Overall study findings and caveats: At study baseline, merely several AZD1222 recipients were seropositive.

Details on this clone: Antigen: not known.

The CDR3 length is 16 residues. Germline V CDR1 and CDR2: MDHEN, SYDVKM. The ends lost 5 bases at V and 7 bases at J; junction bases unmatched: 11. Method: immunoSEQ multiplex PCR; TCRdb's copy keeps in-frame clones and lacks some. Here the sample spans 100,000 or so clones, about 92% being singletons. This sample comprised peripheral blood, obtained on day 0 of AZD1222 vaccination. This chain connects TRBV28 to TRBJ2-1; 10 bases are a match to TRBD1. The receptor was isolated from an adult in good health. The CDR3 nucleotides read TGTGCCAGCAGTCCCCTAGGGACAGGGGTCTTTAATGAGCAGTTCTTC. This gives the protein CASSPLGTGVFNEQFF.